This T cell receptor beta chain originates from a study of blood T cell repertoires in COVID-19. Trimming shortened V by 3 bases and J by 2 bases, and 13 bases separated the two germline ends. Germline CDR1 KGHSH, CDR2 LQKENI. The CDR3 length is 15 residues. Participant age was roughly 18 to 100 years, and participants resided in approximately 24 US areas. Clinical histories supplied by participants themselves formed the basis of cohort assignment. Authors' analysis steps: Amplification with reference gene primers provided the estimates of nucleated cell counts. Profiling relied on immunoSEQ multiplex PCR, and the TCRdb table lists in-frame clones only, not all of them. V and J calls and clone size are given by that table; D and trimming were obtained from the DNA. Altogether hundreds of thousands of clones are present, around 88% being singletons, with the ten largest covering around 3.3%.

This clonotype originated in a woman aged 40 to 50 with acute COVID-19. The genes are TRBV18 and TRBJ1-1; D not certain. Sequencing was performed on PBMCs or T cells enriched from blood (not recorded which). CDR3 loop: CASSPDPRGNTEAFF. The CDR3 nucleotides read TGTGCCAGCTCACCGGATCCGCGGGGAAACACTGAAGCTTTCTTT. Complete variable domain (other parts from reference TRBV18 and TRBJ1-1): NAGVMQNPRHLVRRRGQEARLRCSPMKGHSHVYWYRQLPEEGLKFMVYLQKENIIDESGMPKERFSAEFPKEGPSILRIQQVVRGDSAAYFCASSPDPRGNTEAFFGQGTRLTVV.